These T cell receptor beta chains were read from a single sample in a study of blood T cell repertoires in COVID-19. Profiled with immunoSEQ multiplex PCR; TCRdb holds only in-frame clones, not every one. This sample has 180,000 or so clones; 80% to 90% occur once, and the top ten carry around 4.9%. The sequencing sample was made of peripheral blood. Receptor source: a woman older than 75 with acute or convalescent COVID-19. CDR3s include the opening cysteine and the closing phenylalanine or tryptophan. A D gene is named only where the DNA matches it firmly. Size is omitted from some rows. Given values are once, few, many or a class for expanded clones.

D	V	size	J	length	CDR3	DNA
TRBD2	TRBV5-8	.	TRBJ2-1	15	CASSFSGSSYNEQFF	TGTGCCAGCAGCTTTAGCGGGAGCTCCTACAATGAGCAGTTCTTC
TRBD2	TRBV19	.	TRBJ2-5	16	CASSSQLAGGRETQYF	TGTGCCAGTAGTTCTCAACTAGCGGGGGGGCGGGAGACCCAGTACTTC
.	TRBV27	.	TRBJ2-3	15	CASSPGWRNTDTQYF	TGTGCCAGCAGCCCCGGGTGGCGTAACACAGATACGCAGTATTTT
TRBD1	TRBV5-6	.	TRBJ2-5	15	CASGRDSHRVETQYF	TGTGCCAGCGGCCGGGACAGTCATAGGGTGGAGACCCAGTACTTC
TRBD1	TRBV6-5	.	TRBJ2-7	12	CASSGQGYEQYF	TGTGCCAGCAGCGGACAGGGTTACGAGCAGTACTTC
.	TRBV7-9	.	TRBJ2-7	17	CASNLWTFPGFTYEQYF	TGTGCCAGCAACTTGTGGACATTTCCGGGCTTTACCTACGAGCAGTACTTC
.	TRBV6-6	few	TRBJ1-6	15	CASSYTTRGGSPLHF	TGTGCCAGCAGTTACACGACAAGGGGAGGTTCACCCCTCCACTTT
.	TRBV27	.	TRBJ2-7	12	CASSFGRGEQYF	TGTGCCAGCAGTTTCGGCAGAGGGGAGCAGTACTTC
.	TRBV19	.	TRBJ1-1	12	CASSLAGVEAFF	TGTGCCAGTAGCCTAGCAGGGGTTGAAGCTTTCTTT
.	TRBV7-3	.	TRBJ2-3	13	CASSLINTDTQYF	TGTGCCAGCAGCTTAATCAACACAGATACGCAGTATTTT
TRBD2	TRBV7-2	.	TRBJ2-4	18	CASSLRLAGGLAKNIQYF	TGTGCCAGCAGCTTACGACTAGCGGGAGGTCTAGCCAAAAACATTCAGTACTTC
.	TRBV2	.	TRBJ1-1	13	CAGCSGYNTEAFF	TGTGCCGGCTGCTCAGGGTATAACACTGAAGCTTTCTTT
TRBD1	TRBV19	.	TRBJ2-1	15	CASTPRDRVRNEQFF	TGTGCCAGTACCCCCCGGGACAGGGTGAGGAATGAGCAGTTCTTC
TRBD2	TRBV5-1	.	TRBJ2-1	15	CASNQPTSGSLEQFF	TGCGCCAGTAACCAGCCAACTAGCGGGAGTCTTGAGCAGTTCTTC
TRBD2	TRBV7-6	.	TRBJ2-1	16	CASSWGTSPTENEQFF	TGTGCCAGCAGCTGGGGGACTAGCCCAACCGAAAATGAGCAGTTCTTC
.	TRBV10-2	.	TRBJ1-1	13	CASRFDSYTEAFF	TGCGCCAGCAGATTTGACAGCTACACTGAAGCTTTCTTT
TRBD2	TRBV6-5	.	TRBJ2-5	15	CASSRRTSGQETQYF	TGTGCCAGCAGCCGTAGGACTAGCGGACAAGAGACCCAGTACTTC
TRBD2	TRBV15	.	TRBJ2-3	19	CATSSGGDRRDYSTDTQYF	TGTGCCACCAGCAGTGGGGGGGATAGGCGGGACTATAGCACAGATACGCAGTATTTT
.	TRBV4-2	few	TRBJ1-3	15	CASSQARGSGNTIYF	TGTGCCAGCAGCCAAGCCAGGGGATCTGGAAACACCATATATTTT
.	TRBV18	.	TRBJ1-4	15	CASLRFPGINEKLFF	TGTGCCAGCCTTCGATTCCCGGGGATTAATGAAAAACTGTTTTTT
.	TRBV27	.	TRBJ2-7	13	CASREQGIYEQYF	TGTGCCAGCAGGGAACAGGGTATTTACGAGCAGTACTTC
.	TRBV29-1	.	TRBJ1-2	13	CSVGQRVGYGYTF	TGCAGCGTTGGACAGCGGGTAGGCTATGGCTACACCTTC